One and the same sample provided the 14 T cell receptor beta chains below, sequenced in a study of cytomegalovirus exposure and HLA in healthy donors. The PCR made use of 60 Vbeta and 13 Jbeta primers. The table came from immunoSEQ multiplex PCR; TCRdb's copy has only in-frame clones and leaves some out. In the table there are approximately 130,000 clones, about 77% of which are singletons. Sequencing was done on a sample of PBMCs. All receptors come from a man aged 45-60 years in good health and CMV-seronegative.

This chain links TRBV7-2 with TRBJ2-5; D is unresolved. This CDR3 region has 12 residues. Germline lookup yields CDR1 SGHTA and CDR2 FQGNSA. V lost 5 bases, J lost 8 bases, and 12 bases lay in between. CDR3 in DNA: TGTGCCAGCAGCGAGTACTCGAAAACCCAGTACTTC. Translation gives CASSEYSKTQYF.

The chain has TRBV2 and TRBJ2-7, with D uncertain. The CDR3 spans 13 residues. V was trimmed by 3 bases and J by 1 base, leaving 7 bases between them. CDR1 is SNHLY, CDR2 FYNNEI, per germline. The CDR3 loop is CASSDFLSYEQYF. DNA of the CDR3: TGTGCCAGCAGTGACTTCCTATCCTACGAGCAGTACTTC.

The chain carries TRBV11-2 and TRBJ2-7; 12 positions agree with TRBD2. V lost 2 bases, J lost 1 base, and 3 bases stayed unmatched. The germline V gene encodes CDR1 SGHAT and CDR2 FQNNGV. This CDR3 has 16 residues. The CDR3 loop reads CASSLLLAGGSYEQYF. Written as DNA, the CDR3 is TGTGCCAGCAGCTTACTACTAGCGGGAGGATCCTACGAGCAGTACTTC.

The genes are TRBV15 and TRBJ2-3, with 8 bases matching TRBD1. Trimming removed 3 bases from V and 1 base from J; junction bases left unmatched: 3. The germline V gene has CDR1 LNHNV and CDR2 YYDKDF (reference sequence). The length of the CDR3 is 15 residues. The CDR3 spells CATSRPTGGTDTQYF. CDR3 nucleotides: TGTGCCACCAGCAGGCCGACAGGGGGCACAGATACGCAGTATTTT.

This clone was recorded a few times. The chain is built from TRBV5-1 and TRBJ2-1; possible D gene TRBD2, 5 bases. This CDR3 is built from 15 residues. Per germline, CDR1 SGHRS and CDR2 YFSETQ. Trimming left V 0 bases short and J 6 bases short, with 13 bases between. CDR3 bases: TGCGCCAGCAGCTTGGATTGGGTAGGACTCAATGAGCAGTTCTTC. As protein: CASSLDWVGLNEQFF.

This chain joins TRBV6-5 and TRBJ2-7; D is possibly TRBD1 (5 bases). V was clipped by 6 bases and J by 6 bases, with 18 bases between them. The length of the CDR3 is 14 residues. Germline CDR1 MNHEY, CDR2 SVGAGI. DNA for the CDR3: TGTGCCAGCAGCCCACAGGATCCCCTGGGCGAGCAGTACTTC. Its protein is CASSPQDPLGEQYF.

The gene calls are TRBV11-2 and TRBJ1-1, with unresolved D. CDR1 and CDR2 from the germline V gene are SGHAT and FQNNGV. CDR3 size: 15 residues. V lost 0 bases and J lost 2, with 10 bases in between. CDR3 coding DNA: TGTGCCAGCAGCTTAGATTGGCAGCGAAACACTGAAGCTTTCTTT. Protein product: CASSLDWQRNTEAFF.

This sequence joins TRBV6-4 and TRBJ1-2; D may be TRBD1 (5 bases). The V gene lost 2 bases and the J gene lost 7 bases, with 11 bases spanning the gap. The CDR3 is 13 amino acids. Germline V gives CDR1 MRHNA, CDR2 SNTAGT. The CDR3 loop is CASSDGQGAGYTF. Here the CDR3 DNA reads TGTGCCAGCAGTGACGGCCAGGGCGCTGGCTACACCTTC.

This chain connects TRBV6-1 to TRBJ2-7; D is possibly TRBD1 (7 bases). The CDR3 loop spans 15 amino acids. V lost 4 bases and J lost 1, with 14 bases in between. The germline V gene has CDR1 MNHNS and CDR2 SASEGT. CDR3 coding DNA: TGTGCCAGCAGTGGCGGGACAGCCGAATCCTACGAGCAGTACTTC. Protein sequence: CASSGGTAESYEQYF.

CDR3 sequence reads: CAIFRGGNEAFF. The CDR3 DNA follows: TGTGCCATCTTTAGGGGGGGGAATGAAGCTTTCTTT. This sequence joins TRBV28 and TRBJ1-1; D might be TRBD1 (6 bases). The CDR3 runs 12 residues. V lost 10 bases and J lost 7, with 16 bases in between. In germline, CDR1 is MDHEN, CDR2 SYDVKM.

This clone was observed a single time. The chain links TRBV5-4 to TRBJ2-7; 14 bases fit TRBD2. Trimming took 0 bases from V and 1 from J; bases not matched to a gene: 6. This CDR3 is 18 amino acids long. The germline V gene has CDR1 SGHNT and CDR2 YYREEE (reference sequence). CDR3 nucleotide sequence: TGTGCCAGCAGCTTGGCCGGGACTAGCGGGAGAGCGTCCTACGAGCAGTACTTC. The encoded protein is CASSLAGTSGRASYEQYF.

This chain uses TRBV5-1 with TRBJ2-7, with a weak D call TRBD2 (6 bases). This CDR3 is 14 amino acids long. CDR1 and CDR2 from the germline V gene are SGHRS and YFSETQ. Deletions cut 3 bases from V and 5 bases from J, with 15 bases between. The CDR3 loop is CASSWGVTADEQYF. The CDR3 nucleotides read TGCGCCAGCAGCTGGGGGGTGACCGCCGACGAGCAGTACTTC.

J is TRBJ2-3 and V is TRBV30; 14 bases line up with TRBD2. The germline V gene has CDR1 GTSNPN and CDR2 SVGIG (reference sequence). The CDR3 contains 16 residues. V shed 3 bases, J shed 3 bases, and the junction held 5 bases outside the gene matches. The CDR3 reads CAWSRGTSGSTDTQYF. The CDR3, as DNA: TGTGCCTGGAGCAGGGGGACTAGCGGGAGTACAGATACGCAGTATTTT.

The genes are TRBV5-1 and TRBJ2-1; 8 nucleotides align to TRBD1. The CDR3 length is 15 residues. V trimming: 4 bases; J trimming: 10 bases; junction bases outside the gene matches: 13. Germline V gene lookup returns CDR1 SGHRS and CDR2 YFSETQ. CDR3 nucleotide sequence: TGCGCCAGCAGCAGAGGGACAGGTAGAAAGTCGGAGCAGTTCTTC. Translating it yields CASSRGTGRKSEQFF.